This TCR beta chain was captured in a study of pediatric ulcerative colitis. Broader study findings: Rectal repertoires separated controls, mild-moderate and acute severe colitis.

Sequencing depth was up to 500,000 reads per sample. Assay used: immunoSEQ multiplex PCR; TCRdb lists only in-frame clones, some missing. The sample consists of approximately 17,000 clones, 80% of them appearing once. Trimming took off 6 bases at V and 6 bases at J, with 6 bases between the two ends. The germline V gene encodes CDR1 SNHLY and CDR2 FYNNEI. The CDR3 extends over 10 amino acids. Comment on this clone: Its antigen is as yet unknown.

During colonoscopy, one to two rectal pinch biopsies were collected. Control subjects, colonoscoped for suspected IBD, had macroscopically and histologically normal endoscopy. The chain recombines TRBV2 with TRBJ2-7, with no clear D. This TCR was sampled from a boy aged 5-17 years who was a control in a study of pediatric ulcerative colitis. Material for sequencing was gut tissue. The CDR3 protein is CASSYSEQYF. The CDR3 nucleotides are TGTGCCAGCAGCTACTCCGAGCAGTACTTC.